This is a list of T cell receptor beta chains from one sample in a study of blood T cells in healthy people across ages. MiXCR, run by TCRdb on the 5' RACE reads, gives a single entry per CDR3 protein. The repertoire includes about 670,000 distinct CDR3 sequences, roughly half of them detected once, and about 13% sits in the top ten. The sequencing sample was made of blood. The receptors stem from a woman older than 75 in good health. Both conserved end residues are part of each CDR3. Fields, in order: D gene, V gene, J gene, clone size, CDR3 DNA, CDR3 protein. D genes are given only for firm matches. Where a row states a size, it is once, few, many or the class of an expanded clone; other rows omit it.

>.|TRBV3-1|TRBJ2-3|many
TGTGCCAGCAGCCAAGAACGGGGGCCCGTTACAGATACGCAGTATTTT
CASSQERGPVTDTQYF
>TRBD2|TRBV11-1|TRBJ2-1|.
TGTGCCAGCAGCTTCGGACTAGCTTCGATCGACAATGAGCAGTTCTTC
CASSFGLASIDNEQFF
>.|TRBV6-6|TRBJ2-7|once
TGTGCCAGCAGTTCGCCAGGGACCAGCTCCTACGAGCAGTACTTC
CASSSPGTSSYEQYF
>.|TRBV2|TRBJ1-2|many
TGTGCCAGCAGGGCTTCGCAATCCGGCTACACCTTC
CASRASQSGYTF
>TRBD2|TRBV2|TRBJ2-5|many
TGTGCCAGCAGGGGACTAGCGGGGCAAGAGACCCAGTACTTC
CASRGLAGQETQYF
>TRBD1|TRBV20-1|TRBJ2-7|.
TGCAGTGCTGAGCCCGGGACAGGCCGTTCCTACGAGCAGTACTTC
CSAEPGTGRSYEQYF
>.|TRBV10-3|TRBJ2-1|few
TGTGCCATCAGCCCCAATCTAGAGACCCAGTTCTTC
CAISPNLETQFF
>.|TRBV9|TRBJ2-3|many
TGTGCCAGCAGCCCCCGCCTCTCGCGGGATACGCAGTATTTT
CASSPRLSRDTQYF
>.|TRBV7-3|TRBJ2-3|.
TGTGCCAGCAGGGTTCAGGGAGGCGTAGATACGCAGTATTTT
CASRVQGGVDTQYF
>TRBD1|TRBV10-3|TRBJ2-7|many
TGTGCCATCACTCCCGGTGCGACAGGGCTCGAGCAGTACTTC
CAITPGATGLEQYF
>TRBD2|TRBV6-2/TRBV6-3|TRBJ2-3|.
TGTGCCAGCAGGGACCCGATTGGTAGCGGGAAAACAGATACGCAGTATTTT
CASRDPIGSGKTDTQYF
>.|TRBV20-1|TRBJ2-3|many
TGCAGTGCCAAGGGACCCACAGATACGCAGTATTTT
CSAKGPTDTQYF
>TRBD1|TRBV10-3|TRBJ1-2|.
TGTGCCACCGGGGTTAACGCCGGGACAGGGGCTGGCTACACCTTC
CATGVNAGTGAGYTF
>.|TRBV3-1|TRBJ1-1|few
TGTGCCAGCAGCCAACGCAACACTGAAGCTTTCTTT
CASSQRNTEAFF
>.|TRBV11-2|TRBJ2-5|many
TGTGCCAGCAGCTTAGCCACGTGGGGAGAGACCCAGTACTTC
CASSLATWGETQYF
>TRBD2|TRBV5-1|TRBJ2-2|.
TGCGCCAGCAGCCCGACAGGACTAGCCACCGGGGAGCTGTTTTTT
CASSPTGLATGELFF
>TRBD2|TRBV20-1|TRBJ2-1|many
TGCAGTGCTCCGTCCGGGACTAGCGGCCGCAATGAGCAGTTCTTC
CSAPSGTSGRNEQFF
>.|TRBV7-2|TRBJ2-1|once
TGTGCCAGCAGCTTGCGGCGGGTGGGGAGTGAGCAGTTCTTC
CASSLRRVGSEQFF
>TRBD1|TRBV29-1|TRBJ1-4|.
TGCAGCGTTGGGACAGGGACCACGCGTAATGAAAAACTGTTTTTT
CSVGTGTTRNEKLFF
>.|TRBV12-3/TRBV12-4|TRBJ1-4|.
TGTGCCAGCAGTTTAGTCAGGGAAGAAAAACTGTTTTTT
CASSLVREEKLFF
>TRBD2|TRBV4-2|TRBJ2-3|.
TGTGCCAGCAGCCTCCCCGGGGGGGCAAGCACAGATACGCAGTATTTT
CASSLPGGASTDTQYF
>.|TRBV5-1|TRBJ2-2|few
TGCGCCAGCGAAGTTGCGAACACCGGGGAGCTGTTTTTT
CASEVANTGELFF
>.|TRBV3-1|TRBJ2-5|few
TGTGCCAGCAGCCGACTAGAGGGGGCCCAGTACTTC
CASSRLEGAQYF
>TRBD2|TRBV15|TRBJ2-1|once
TGTGCCACCAGTTTCGGGGGGGCTAGGAATGAGCAGTTCTTC
CATSFGGARNEQFF
>.|TRBV27|TRBJ2-1|.
TGTGCCAGCAGTTTTACGGGAGGGGGCCTCAATGAGCAGTTCTTC
CASSFTGGGLNEQFF
>TRBD1|TRBV7-9|TRBJ1-4|once
TGTGCCAGCAGCCTCGGACGAGGGACAGGGAATTCAGTGATGGCTGAAAAACTGTTTTTT
CASSLGRGTGNSVMAEKLFF
>.|TRBV20-1|TRBJ1-1|few
TGCAGTACTTCACCCCCTACAGGGATCCGCACTGAAGCTTTCTTT
CSTSPPTGIRTEAFF
>.|TRBV20-1|TRBJ1-1|.
TGCAGTGCCAGGAAAGTGTACGGCGGTATGAACACTGAAGCTTTCTTT
CSARKVYGGMNTEAFF
>.|TRBV20-1|TRBJ2-1|.
TGCAGTGCTAGAGATATAAGCCCCTCCAATGAGCAGTTCTTC
CSARDISPSNEQFF
>.|TRBV21-1|TRBJ2-7|.
TGTGCCAGCAGCTTCAAGGGGGGGACAGGGAAAAACGAGCAGTACTTC
CASSFKGGTGKNEQYF
>.|TRBV5-1|TRBJ2-7|few
TGCGCCAGCAGCTTGGAGTTGGGGACCTACGAGCAGTACTTC
CASSLELGTYEQYF
>TRBD2|TRBV2|TRBJ2-7|.
TGTGCCAGCAGGCGACTAGCGGTCTACAAGCAGTACTTC
CASRRLAVYKQYF
>.|TRBV4-1|TRBJ2-1|few
TGCGCCAGCAGCCAAGATCGGCGGGCCCCCTACAATGAGCAGTTCTTC
CASSQDRRAPYNEQFF
>.|TRBV9|TRBJ2-3|.
TGTGCCAGCAGCGCGGAGCCTTCCACAGATACGCAGTATTTT
CASSAEPSTDTQYF
>.|TRBV16|TRBJ1-5|few
TGTGCCAGCAGCCACGGCAGCCGGGTGCGCAATCAGCCCCAGCATTTT
CASSHGSRVRNQPQHF
>TRBD2|TRBV5-1|TRBJ2-2|few
TGCGCCAGCAGCTCTGGACTAGCGGGAGTTAACACCGGGGAGCTGTTTTTT
CASSSGLAGVNTGELFF
>.|TRBV29-1|TRBJ1-5|many
TGCGCCGGCGGCTACAATCAGCCCCAGCATTTT
CAGGYNQPQHF
>.|TRBV7-2|TRBJ2-7|few
TGTGCCAGCAGCTTAGCGGACTCACAGGGAAGTTTTTACGAGCAGTACTTC
CASSLADSQGSFYEQYF
>.|TRBV5-1|TRBJ2-7|.
TGCGCCAGCAGCTTGCGATCTCTGGGCTACGAGCAGTACTTC
CASSLRSLGYEQYF
>.|TRBV29-1|TRBJ1-1|.
TGCAGCGTTGATCTGGGGCAGGGAGCTTTCTTT
CSVDLGQGAFF
>TRBD1|TRBV29-1|TRBJ2-5|.
TGCAGCGCTTCGACAGGGAAGGGTGAGCAGTACTTC
CSASTGKGEQYF
>.|TRBV20-1|TRBJ1-2|.
TGCAGTGTATGGTGGCGATATGGCTACACCTTC
CSVWWRYGYTF
>.|TRBV3-1|TRBJ1-6|.
TGTGCCAGCAGCCAAGCGCGGGACCGGAGTATCCTCCACTTT
CASSQARDRSILHF